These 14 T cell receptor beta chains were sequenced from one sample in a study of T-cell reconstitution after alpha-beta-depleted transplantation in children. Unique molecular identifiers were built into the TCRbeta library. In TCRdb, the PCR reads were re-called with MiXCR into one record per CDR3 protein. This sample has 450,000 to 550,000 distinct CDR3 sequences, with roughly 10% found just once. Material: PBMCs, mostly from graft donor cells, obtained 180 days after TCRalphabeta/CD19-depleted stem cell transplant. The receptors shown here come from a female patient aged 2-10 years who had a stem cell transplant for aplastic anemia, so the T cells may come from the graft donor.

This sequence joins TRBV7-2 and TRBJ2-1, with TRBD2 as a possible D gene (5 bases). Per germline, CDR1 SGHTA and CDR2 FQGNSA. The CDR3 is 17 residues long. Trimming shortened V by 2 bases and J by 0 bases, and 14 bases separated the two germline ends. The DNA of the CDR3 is TGTGCCAGCAGCTTATCGCCTAGCCCGAGCTCCTACAATGAGCAGTTCTTC. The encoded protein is CASSLSPSPSSYNEQFF.

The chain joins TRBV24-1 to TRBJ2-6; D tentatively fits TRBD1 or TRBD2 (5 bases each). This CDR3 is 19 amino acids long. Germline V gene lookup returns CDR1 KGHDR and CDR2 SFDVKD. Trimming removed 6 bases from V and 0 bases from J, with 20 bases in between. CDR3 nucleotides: TGTGCCACCAGTCACCCGACGGGACGGCCGTACTCTGGGGCCAACGTCCTGACTTTC. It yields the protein CATSHPTGRPYSGANVLTF.

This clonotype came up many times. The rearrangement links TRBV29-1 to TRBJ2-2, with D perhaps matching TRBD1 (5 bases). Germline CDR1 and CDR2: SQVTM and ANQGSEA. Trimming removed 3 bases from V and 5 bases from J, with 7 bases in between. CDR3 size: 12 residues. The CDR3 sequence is CSVDRDTGELFF. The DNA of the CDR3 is TGCAGCGTTGACAGGGATACCGGGGAGCTGTTTTTT.

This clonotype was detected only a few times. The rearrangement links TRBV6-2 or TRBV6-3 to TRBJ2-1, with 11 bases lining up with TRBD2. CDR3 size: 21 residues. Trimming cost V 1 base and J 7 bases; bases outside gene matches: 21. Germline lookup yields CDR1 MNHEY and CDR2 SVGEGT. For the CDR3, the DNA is TGTGCCAGCAGTTACTTGCCCCCCGGGACTAGCGGCTCGGAGTTATCAAATGAGCAGTTCTTC. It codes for CASSYLPPGTSGSELSNEQFF.

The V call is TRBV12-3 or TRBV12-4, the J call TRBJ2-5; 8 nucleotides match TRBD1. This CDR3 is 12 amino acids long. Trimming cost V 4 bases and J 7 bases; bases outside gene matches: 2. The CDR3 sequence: CASSSGGLTQYF. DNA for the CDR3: TGTGCCAGCAGTTCAGGGGGCTTGACCCAGTACTTC.

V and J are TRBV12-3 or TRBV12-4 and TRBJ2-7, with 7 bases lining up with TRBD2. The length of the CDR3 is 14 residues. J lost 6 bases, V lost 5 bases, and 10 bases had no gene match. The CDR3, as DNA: TGTGCCAGCAGTGGGGGGGGTGTAGGTTCCGAGCAGTACTTC. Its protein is CASSGGGVGSEQYF.

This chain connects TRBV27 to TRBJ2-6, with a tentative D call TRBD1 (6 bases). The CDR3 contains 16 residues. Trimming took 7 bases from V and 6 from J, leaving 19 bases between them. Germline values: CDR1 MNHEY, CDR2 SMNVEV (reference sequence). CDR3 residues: CASKDRPVGEANVLTF. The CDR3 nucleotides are TGTGCCAGCAAAGACAGGCCCGTTGGTGAGGCCAACGTCCTGACTTTC.

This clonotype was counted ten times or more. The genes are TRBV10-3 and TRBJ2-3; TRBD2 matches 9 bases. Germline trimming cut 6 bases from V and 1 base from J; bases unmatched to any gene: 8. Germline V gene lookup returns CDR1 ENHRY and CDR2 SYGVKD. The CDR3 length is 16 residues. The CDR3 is CAISANSGSGTDTQYF. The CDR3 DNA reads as TGTGCCATCAGCGCCAATAGCGGGAGTGGCACAGATACGCAGTATTTT.

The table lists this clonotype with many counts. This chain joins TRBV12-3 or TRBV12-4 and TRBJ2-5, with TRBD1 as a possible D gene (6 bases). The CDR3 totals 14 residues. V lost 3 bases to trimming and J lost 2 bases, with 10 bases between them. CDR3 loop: CASSFRRGQETQYF. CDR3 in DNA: TGTGCCAGCAGTTTCCGCAGGGGACAAGAGACCCAGTACTTC.

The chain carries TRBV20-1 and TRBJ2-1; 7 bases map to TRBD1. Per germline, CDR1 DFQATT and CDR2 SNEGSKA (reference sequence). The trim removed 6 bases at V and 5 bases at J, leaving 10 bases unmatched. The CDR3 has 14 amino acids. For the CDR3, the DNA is TGCAGTGCGGCGACAGGGTTTCTCAACAATGAGCAGTTCTTC. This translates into CSAATGFLNNEQFF.

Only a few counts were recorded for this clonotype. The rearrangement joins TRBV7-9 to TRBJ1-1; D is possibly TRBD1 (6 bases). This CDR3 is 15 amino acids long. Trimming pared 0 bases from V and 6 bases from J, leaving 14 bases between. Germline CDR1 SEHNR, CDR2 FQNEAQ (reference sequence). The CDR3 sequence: CASSLARDTGPEAFF. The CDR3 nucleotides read TGTGCCAGCAGCTTAGCCCGGGACACAGGGCCTGAAGCTTTCTTT.

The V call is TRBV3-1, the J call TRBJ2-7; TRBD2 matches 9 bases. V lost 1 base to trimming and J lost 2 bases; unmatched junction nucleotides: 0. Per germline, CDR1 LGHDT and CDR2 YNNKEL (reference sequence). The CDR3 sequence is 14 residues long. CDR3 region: CASSQGLAAYEQYV. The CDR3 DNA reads TGTGCCAGCAGCCAAGGACTAGCGGCCTACGAGCAGTACGTC.

CDR3 sequence reads: CSATRTGDYGYTF. The DNA of the CDR3 is TGCAGTGCTACGCGGACAGGGGATTATGGCTACACCTTC. The chain combines TRBV20-1 with TRBJ1-2, with 9 bases identical to TRBD1. J gave up 5 bases and V 4 bases, and 5 bases lay outside the gene matches. This CDR3 is 13 amino acids long. CDR1 and CDR2 from the germline V gene are DFQATT and SNEGSKA (reference sequence).

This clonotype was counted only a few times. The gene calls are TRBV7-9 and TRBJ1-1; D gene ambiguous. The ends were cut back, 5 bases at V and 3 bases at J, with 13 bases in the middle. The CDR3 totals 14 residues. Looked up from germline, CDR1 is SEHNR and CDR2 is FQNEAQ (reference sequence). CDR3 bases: TGTGCCAGCAGCCCCTCCGGCGGGCACACTGAAGCTTTCTTT. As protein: CASSPSGGHTEAFF.